The 29 T cell receptor beta chains below come from one sample, sequenced in a study of T cell responses to AZD1222 COVID-19 vaccine. TCRdb's copy holds only in-frame clones and misses some; the assay was immunoSEQ multiplex PCR. The table has 250,000 to 300,000 clones, around 93% seen once. This specimen was peripheral blood, taken 28 days after the second AZD1222 dose. These receptors all stem from an adult who received the AZD1222 COVID-19 vaccine.

Only a few counts were recorded for this clone. This chain links TRBV7-2 with TRBJ1-5; weak D call: TRBD1 (5 bases). This CDR3 has 13 amino acids. Trimming took off 7 bases at V and 0 bases at J, with 7 bases between the two ends. The germline CDR1 and CDR2 sequences are SGHTA and FQGNSA. The CDR3 nucleotides read TGTGCCAGCACCGGGACTAGCAATCAGCCCCAGCATTTT. Protein product: CASTGTSNQPQHF. The full variable domain, its missing parts supplied by reference TRBV7-2 and TRBJ1-5, is GAGVSQSPSNKVTEKGKDVELRCDPISGHTALYWYRQSLGQGLEFLIYFQGNSAPDKSGLPSDRFSAERTGGSVSTLTIQRTQQEDSAVYLCASTGTSNQPQHFGDGTRLSIL.

The chain joins TRBV10-3 to TRBJ1-4, with no clear D. V lost 8 bases and J 0 bases, leaving 13 bases between the germline ends. Germline assignment: CDR1 ENHRY and CDR2 SYGVKD. There are 15 residues in the CDR3. The CDR3 protein is CAIREGDATNEKLFF. For the CDR3, the DNA is TGTGCCATCCGGGAGGGTGACGCAACTAATGAAAAACTGTTTTTT.

The chain is built from TRBV29-1 and TRBJ1-4, with D possibly matching TRBD1 (6 bases). The CDR3 is 15 amino acids. Per germline, CDR1 SQVTM and CDR2 ANQGSEA. Trimming shortened V by 4 bases and J by 0 bases, and 12 bases separated the two germline ends. CDR3 nucleotides: TGCAGCGTTGTGGACAGCCTTGCAACTAATGAAAAACTGTTTTTT. Translating it yields CSVVDSLATNEKLFF.

The chain recombines TRBV2 with TRBJ2-7, with a possible D match to TRBD2 (7 bases). With 6 bases removed from V and 0 bases from J, the gap between germline ends came to 9 bases. The CDR3 spans 13 residues. Germline loops: CDR1 SNHLY, CDR2 FYNNEI. CDR3 nucleotide sequence: TGTGCCAGCAGCGGGGGGCCCTCCTACGAGCAGTACTTC. It is translated as CASSGGPSYEQYF.

This clone was detected only once. This chain joins TRBV28 and TRBJ2-3, with 11 nucleotides matching TRBD2. Losses at the gene ends were 5 bases for V and 7 bases for J; bases not matched to a gene: 8. Germline V gives CDR1 MDHEN, CDR2 SYDVKM. This CDR3 has 15 residues. The CDR3 here is CASSRPGTSGHTQYF. The CDR3 DNA sequence: TGTGCCAGCAGTCGTCCCGGGACTAGCGGTCATACGCAGTATTTT.

The chain has TRBV30 and TRBJ1-6; D possibly corresponds to TRBD1 (5 bases). CDR3 length equals 13 residues. Germline-derived CDR1 and CDR2 are GTSNPN and SVGIG (reference sequence). The ends were cut back, 5 bases at V and 7 bases at J, with 12 bases in the middle. CDR3 residues: CAWWRGSNSPLHF. In DNA, the CDR3 is TGTGCCTGGTGGCGGGGGTCGAATTCACCCCTCCACTTT.

The V and J genes are TRBV2 and TRBJ1-6; D is possibly TRBD1 (5 bases). Germline CDR1 and CDR2: SNHLY and FYNNEI. The CDR3 totals 15 residues. The V gene lost 5 bases and the J gene lost 10 bases, with 18 bases spanning the gap. CDR3: CASSNEAGIGSPLHF. In nucleotides, the CDR3 is TGTGCCAGCAGTAACGAGGCAGGGATAGGCTCACCCCTCCACTTT.

This CDR3 reads CASSRGNGREAFF. The CDR3 DNA sequence: TGTGCCAGCTCACGAGGTAATGGCAGGGAGGCTTTCTTT. The J gene is TRBJ1-1, the V gene TRBV7-3; D possibly corresponds to TRBD1 (5 bases). The CDR3 spans 13 residues. From germline, CDR1 is SGHTA and CDR2 FQGTGA. The V end was cut by 8 bases, the J end by 11 bases, with 21 bases between.

The rearrangement uses TRBV7-3 and TRBJ2-7; D may be TRBD1 (6 bases). The CDR3 extends over 13 amino acids. Trimming left V 4 bases short and J 6 bases short, with 13 bases between. The germline CDR1 and CDR2 sequences are SGHTA and FQGTGA. CDR3 in DNA: TGTGCCAGCAGCTCGACAGGCCCGGGCGAGCAGTACTTC. Protein sequence: CASSSTGPGEQYF.

The chain uses TRBV6-5 and TRBJ2-1; D possibly corresponds to TRBD1 (5 bases). Germline CDR1 reads MNHEY; CDR2 reads SVGAGI. The V end was cut by 6 bases, the J end by 1 base, with 13 bases between. There are 15 residues in the CDR3. The CDR3 sequence is CASRPGYMSYNEQFF. CDR3 sequence (DNA): TGTGCCAGCAGGCCAGGGTACATGTCCTACAATGAGCAGTTCTTC.

This rearrangement joins TRBV9 to TRBJ1-6; a possible D gene is TRBD1 (5 bases). Germline V lookup: CDR1 SGDLS, CDR2 YYNGEE. This CDR3 contains 15 residues. V was trimmed by 4 bases and J by 6 bases, leaving 14 bases between them. CDR3: CASSPLRASNSPLHF. The CDR3 coding sequence is TGTGCCAGCAGCCCCCTCAGGGCGAGTAATTCACCCCTCCACTTT. The entire variable domain, with the rest obtained from reference TRBV9 and TRBJ1-6, is as follows: DSGVTQTPKHLITATGQRVTLRCSPRSGDLSVYWYQQSLDQGLQFLIQYYNGEERAKGNILERFSAQQFPDLHSELNLSSLELGDSALYFCASSPLRASNSPLHFGNGTRLTVT.

J is TRBJ1-6 and V is TRBV7-9; 7 positions match TRBD1. The J segment lost 8 bases and the V segment lost 7 bases, leaving 5 bases of the junction unmatched. The CDR3 consists of 13 residues. The germline V gene encodes CDR1 SEHNR and CDR2 FQNEAQ (reference sequence). The CDR3 nucleotides are TGTGCCAGCAAGGGGGCACCGCATTCACCCCTCCACTTT. It specifies CASKGAPHSPLHF.

V usage is TRBV28 and J usage is TRBJ2-7; D possibly corresponds to TRBD1 (5 bases). The CDR3 is made up of 14 amino acids. V dropped 3 bases and J dropped 7 bases, with 16 bases sitting between them. The germline V gene has CDR1 MDHEN and CDR2 SYDVKM. CDR3 DNA sequence: TGTGCCAGCAGTTTTAGCACCAGGGTTTTGGAGCAGTACTTC. Its translation: CASSFSTRVLEQYF. Based on the CDR3 plus reference TRBV28 and TRBJ2-7, the full variable domain is DVKVTQSSRYLVKRTGEKVFLECVQDMDHENMFWYRQDPGLGLRLIYFSYDVKMKEKGDIPEGYSVSREKKERFSLILESASTNQTSMYLCASSFSTRVLEQYFGPGTRLTVT.

CDR3 residues: CASSSLAGVIEQYF. CDR3 coding DNA: TGTGCCAGCAGCTCTCTAGCGGGAGTTATCGAGCAGTACTTC. The rearrangement joins TRBV11-2 to TRBJ2-7; 10 bases line up with TRBD2. This CDR3 comprises 14 residues. The V gene's germline CDR1 is SGHAT and CDR2 FQNNGV. J was trimmed by 6 bases and V by 4 bases; bases with no gene match: 6.

V usage is TRBV5-1 and J usage is TRBJ1-4, with TRBD1 as a possible D gene (6 bases). This CDR3 has 15 residues. The V end lost 4 bases, the J end lost 8 bases, and 18 bases lay between the germline ends. Germline V lookup: CDR1 SGHRS, CDR2 YFSETQ. DNA of the CDR3: TGCGCCAGCAGCCGGGGGCAGGGAGGAGGGGAAAAACTGTTTTTT. Encoded protein: CASSRGQGGGEKLFF. The full variable domain, completed using reference TRBV5-1 and TRBJ1-4, is KAGVTQTPRYLIKTRGQQVTLSCSPISGHRSVSWYQQTPGQGLQFLFEYFSETQRNKGNFPGRFSGRQFSNSRSEMNVSTLELGDSALYLCASSRGQGGGEKLFFGSGTQLSVL.

The chain couples TRBV6-5 to TRBJ2-7; D gene unclear. The CDR3 runs 15 residues. CDR1 MNHEY and CDR2 SVGAGI come from the germline V gene. Trimming stripped 2 bases from V and 3 bases from J, with 14 bases between. CDR3 in amino acids: CASSYEERPVYEQYF. The CDR3 DNA reads as TGTGCCAGCAGTTACGAGGAGCGTCCGGTCTACGAGCAGTACTTC.

V usage is TRBV5-4 and J usage is TRBJ1-3, with TRBD1 matching over 7 bases. This CDR3 is built from 16 residues. V was pared by 5 bases and J by 1 base, with 9 bases of the junction left unmatched. Looked up from germline, CDR1 is SGHNT and CDR2 is YYREEE (reference sequence). CDR3 nucleotides: TGTGCCAGCAGTCACGACAAGGGGGCGTCTGGAAACACCATATATTTT. It translates to CASSHDKGASGNTIYF.

Note on this clone: The junction departs from germline at one end; a sequencing error may be responsible. This sequence joins TRBV28 and TRBJ1-5, with D possibly TRBD1 on 6 matching bases. Per germline, CDR1 MDHEN and CDR2 SYDVKM. There are 12 residues in the CDR3. CDR3 nucleotide sequence: TGTGCCAGCAGTTTCATTGGGGGGCCCAGAGCCTTT. It yields the protein CASSFIGGPRAF.

V and J are TRBV28 and TRBJ1-3, with D perhaps matching TRBD1 (5 bases). V was shortened by 5 bases and J by 1 base, with 15 bases between the two germline ends. Germline V gene data show CDR1 as MDHEN and CDR2 as SYDVKM. CDR3 size: 16 residues. The CDR3: CASSVAGLSSGNTIYF. The CDR3 coding sequence is TGTGCCAGCAGTGTGGCAGGGTTATCTTCTGGAAACACCATATATTTT.

As regards this clone: This CDR3 is also generated by other DNA sequences in the sample. This sequence joins TRBV14 and TRBJ1-2; D not resolved. This CDR3 is built from 13 residues. V was pared by 3 bases and J by 4 bases, with 9 bases between. Germline CDR1 reads SGHDN; CDR2 reads FVKESK. CDR3 DNA: TGTGCCAGCAGCCACGGACCCTCCTATGGCTACACCTTC. Residues: CASSHGPSYGYTF. Filled out from reference TRBV14 and TRBJ1-2, the complete variable domain reads EAGVTQFPSHSVIEKGQTVTLRCDPISGHDNLYWYRRVMGKEIKFLLHFVKESKQDESGMPNNRFLAERTGGTYSTLKVQPAELEDSGVYFCASSHGPSYGYTFGSGTRLTVV.

The chain employs TRBV3-1 (or the pseudogene TRBV3-2) and TRBJ1-4; D uncertain. The CDR3 contains 13 residues. Trimming cost V 5 bases and J 4 bases, with 8 bases left between them. The V gene's germline CDR1 is LGHDT and CDR2 YNNKEL (reference sequence). The DNA for the CDR3 is TGTGCCAGCAGCACGAGGTTTAATGAAAAACTGTTTTTT. This sequence encodes CASSTRFNEKLFF.

V is TRBV28 and J is TRBJ2-7, with D possibly matching TRBD2 (6 bases). Germline CDR1 MDHEN, CDR2 SYDVKM. V was trimmed by 6 bases and J by 5 bases, leaving 8 bases between them. The CDR3 is 11 residues long. CDR3 loop: CASRDYNEQYF. The CDR3 DNA reads TGTGCCAGCAGGGACTACAACGAGCAGTACTTC.

The V and J genes are TRBV2 and TRBJ2-7; TRBD1 or TRBD2 may be the D gene (5 bases each). Germline lookup yields CDR1 SNHLY and CDR2 FYNNEI. The CDR3 runs to 15 residues. Trimming took off 5 bases at V and 3 bases at J, with 17 bases between the two ends. CDR3 nucleotides: TGTGCCAGCAGTCGGGACCCGGCCCGTCTCTACGAGCAGTACTTC. Residues: CASSRDPARLYEQYF.

The chain links TRBV6-5 to TRBJ1-2; 7 nucleotides agree with TRBD1. The CDR3 runs 15 residues. Unmatched junction bases numbered 7, after V lost 6 bases and J lost 0 bases. Per germline, CDR1 MNHEY and CDR2 SVGAGI. The CDR3 DNA reads TGTGCCAGCAGGGCCGGGACAGTCCCTAACTATGGCTACACCTTC. Protein product: CASRAGTVPNYGYTF.

This chain uses TRBV7-8 with TRBJ2-1, with 10 bases that match TRBD2. Per the germline V gene, CDR1 is SGHVS and CDR2 is FQNEAQ. The CDR3 has 14 residues. V lost 5 bases, J lost 8 bases, and 6 bases stayed unmatched. CDR3 nucleotide sequence: TGTGCCAGCAGCCGAGGGCTAGCGGGAGATGAGCAGTTCTTC. Translation gives CASSRGLAGDEQFF. Complete variable domain (other parts from reference TRBV7-8 and TRBJ2-1): GAGVSQSPRYKVAKRGQDVALRCDPISGHVSLFWYQQALGQGPEFLTYFQNEAQLDKSGLPSDRFFAERPEGSVSTLKIQRTQQEDSAVYLCASSRGLAGDEQFFGPGTRLTVL.

This chain connects TRBV7-3 to TRBJ2-7, with D tentatively TRBD2 (6 bases). In germline, CDR1 is SGHTA, CDR2 FQGTGA. V was clipped by 0 bases and J by 6 bases, with 15 bases between them. The CDR3 sequence is 15 residues long. The CDR3 DNA is TGTGCCAGCAGCTTAACCTCACAGACCGGGGGCGAGCAGTACTTC. This sequence encodes CASSLTSQTGGEQYF.

The chain recombines TRBV5-1 with TRBJ2-7, with 14 bases matching TRBD2. Per germline, CDR1 SGHRS and CDR2 YFSETQ. The CDR3 extends over 14 amino acids. The trim removed 5 bases at V and 4 bases at J, leaving 2 bases unmatched. This CDR3 reads CASRWTSGRYEQYF. The CDR3 nucleotides read TGCGCCAGCAGATGGACTAGCGGGAGGTACGAGCAGTACTTC.

On this clone itself: Other DNA sequences in the same sample also yield this CDR3. The V gene is TRBV2, the J gene TRBJ2-5; D is undetermined. The CDR3 has 11 amino acids. The V end lost 6 bases, the J end lost 1 base, and 3 bases lay between the germline ends. Germline CDR1 reads SNHLY; CDR2 reads FYNNEI. Written as DNA, the CDR3 is TGTGCCAGCAGCCCCCAAGAGACCCAGTACTTC. This codes for CASSPQETQYF.

The rearrangement joins TRBV5-4 to TRBJ2-1; no firm D call. Germline V gene sequence: CDR1 SGHNT, CDR2 YYREEE (reference sequence). CDR3 length equals 16 residues. V dropped 1 base and J dropped 3 bases, with 14 bases sitting between them. The DNA for the CDR3 is TGTGCCAGCAGCTTGTTTCTGCCGCTAGACTACAATGAGCAGTTCTTC. Translation: CASSLFLPLDYNEQFF.